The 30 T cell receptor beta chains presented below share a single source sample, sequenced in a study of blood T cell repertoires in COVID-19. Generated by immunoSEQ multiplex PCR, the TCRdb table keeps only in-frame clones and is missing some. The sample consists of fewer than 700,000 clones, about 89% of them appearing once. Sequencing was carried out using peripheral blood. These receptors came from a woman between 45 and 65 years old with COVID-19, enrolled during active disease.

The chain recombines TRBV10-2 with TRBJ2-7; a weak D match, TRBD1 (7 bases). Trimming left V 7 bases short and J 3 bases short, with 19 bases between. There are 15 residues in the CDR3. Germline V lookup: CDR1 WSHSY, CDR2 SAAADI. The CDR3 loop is CASTRGQGTVYEQYF. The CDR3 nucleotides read TGCGCCAGCACCCGGGGGCAAGGGACAGTCTACGAGCAGTACTTC.

The CDR3 protein is CASTNLMNTEAFF. DNA for the CDR3: TGTGCCAGCACTAACTTGATGAACACTGAAGCTTTCTTT. J is TRBJ1-1 and V is TRBV27; D remains unclear. V was cut by 7 bases and J by 0 bases, with 9 bases left in between. CDR1 is MNHEY and CDR2 is SMNVEV in the germline V gene (reference sequence). CDR3 length: 13 residues.

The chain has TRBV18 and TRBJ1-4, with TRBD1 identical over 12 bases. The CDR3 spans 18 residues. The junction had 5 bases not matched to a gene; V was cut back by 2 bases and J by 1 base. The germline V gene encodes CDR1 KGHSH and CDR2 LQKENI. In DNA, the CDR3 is TGTGCCAGCTCACCAACCAGGGACAGGGGGCTAACTAATGAAAAACTGTTTTTT. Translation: CASSPTRDRGLTNEKLFF.

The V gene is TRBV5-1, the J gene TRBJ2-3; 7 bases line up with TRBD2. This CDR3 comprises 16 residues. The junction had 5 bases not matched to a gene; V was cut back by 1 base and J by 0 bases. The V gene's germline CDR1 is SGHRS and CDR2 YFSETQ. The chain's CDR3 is CASSLPSGVSTDTQYF. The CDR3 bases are TGCGCCAGCAGCTTGCCCAGCGGGGTTAGCACAGATACGCAGTATTTT.

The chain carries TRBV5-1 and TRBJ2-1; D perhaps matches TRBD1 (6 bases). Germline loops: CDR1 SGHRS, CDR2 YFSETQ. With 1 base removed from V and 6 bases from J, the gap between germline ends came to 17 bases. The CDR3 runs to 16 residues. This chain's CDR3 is CASSLSLMLGGNEQFF. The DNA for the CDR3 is TGCGCCAGCAGCTTGTCATTGATGTTAGGGGGCAATGAGCAGTTCTTC.

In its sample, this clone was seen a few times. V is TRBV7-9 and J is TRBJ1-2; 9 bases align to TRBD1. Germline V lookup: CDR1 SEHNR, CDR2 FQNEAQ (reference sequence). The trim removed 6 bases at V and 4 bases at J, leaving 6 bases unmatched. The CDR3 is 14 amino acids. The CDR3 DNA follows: TGTGCCAGCAGTCCCGGGACAGGGCCCTATGGCTACACCTTC. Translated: CASSPGTGPYGYTF.

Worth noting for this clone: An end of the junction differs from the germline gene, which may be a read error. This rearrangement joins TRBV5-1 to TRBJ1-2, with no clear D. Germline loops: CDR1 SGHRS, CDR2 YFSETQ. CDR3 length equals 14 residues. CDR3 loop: CASSPSLSSEPRRF. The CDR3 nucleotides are TGCGCCAGCAGCCCAAGCCTCTCCAGCGAACCAAGGCGGTTC.

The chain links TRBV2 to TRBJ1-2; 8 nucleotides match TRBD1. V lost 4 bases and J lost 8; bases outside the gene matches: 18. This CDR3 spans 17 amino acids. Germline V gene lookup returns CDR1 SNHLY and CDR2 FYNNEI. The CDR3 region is CASSVRTPRTGTRGYTF. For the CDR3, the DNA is TGTGCCAGCAGTGTTAGGACCCCTCGGACAGGGACAAGAGGCTACACCTTC.

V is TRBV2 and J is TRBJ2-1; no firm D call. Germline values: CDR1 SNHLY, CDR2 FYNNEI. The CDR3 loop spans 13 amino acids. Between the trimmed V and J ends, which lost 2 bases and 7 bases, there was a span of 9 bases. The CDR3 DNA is TGTGCCAGCAGTGAACGAATGCGGAATGAGCAGTTCTTC. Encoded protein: CASSERMRNEQFF.

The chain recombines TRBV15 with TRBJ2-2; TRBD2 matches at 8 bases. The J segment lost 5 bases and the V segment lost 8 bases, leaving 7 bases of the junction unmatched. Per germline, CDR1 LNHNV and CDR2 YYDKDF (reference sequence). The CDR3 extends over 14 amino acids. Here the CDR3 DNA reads TGTGCCACCCAACAAGCGGGGGTAACCGGGGAGCTGTTTTTT. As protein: CATQQAGVTGELFF.

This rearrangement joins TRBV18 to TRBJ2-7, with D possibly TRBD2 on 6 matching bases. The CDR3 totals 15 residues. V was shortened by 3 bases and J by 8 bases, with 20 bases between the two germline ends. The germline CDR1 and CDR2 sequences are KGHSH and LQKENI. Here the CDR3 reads CASSPAGFDLGKQYF. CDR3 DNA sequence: TGTGCCAGCTCACCGGCGGGGTTTGACCTTGGGAAGCAGTACTTC.

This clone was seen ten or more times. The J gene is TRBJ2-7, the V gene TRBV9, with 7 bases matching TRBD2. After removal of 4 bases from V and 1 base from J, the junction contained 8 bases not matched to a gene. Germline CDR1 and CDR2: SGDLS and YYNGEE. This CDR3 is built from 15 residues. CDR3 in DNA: TGTGCCAGCAGCCGGAGCGGGGTGTCTTCCTACGAGCAGTACTTC. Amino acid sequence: CASSRSGVSSYEQYF. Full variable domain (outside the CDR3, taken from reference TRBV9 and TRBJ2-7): DSGVTQTPKHLITATGQRVTLRCSPRSGDLSVYWYQQSLDQGLQFLIQYYNGEERAKGNILERFSAQQFPDLHSELNLSSLELGDSALYFCASSRSGVSSYEQYFGPGTRLTVT.

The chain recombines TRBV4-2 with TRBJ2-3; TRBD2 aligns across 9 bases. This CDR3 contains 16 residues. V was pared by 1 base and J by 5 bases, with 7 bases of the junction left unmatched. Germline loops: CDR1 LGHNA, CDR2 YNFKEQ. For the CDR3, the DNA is TGTGCCAGCAGCCAAGTTGGCGGGGGGGCCCGAGATACGCAGTATTTT. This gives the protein CASSQVGGGARDTQYF.

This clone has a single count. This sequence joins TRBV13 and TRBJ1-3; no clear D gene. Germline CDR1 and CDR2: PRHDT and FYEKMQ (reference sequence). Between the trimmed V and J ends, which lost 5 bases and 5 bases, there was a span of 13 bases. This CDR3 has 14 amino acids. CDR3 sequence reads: CASSAQQRRNTIYF. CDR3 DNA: TGTGCCAGCAGCGCCCAACAGAGACGAAACACCATATATTTT.

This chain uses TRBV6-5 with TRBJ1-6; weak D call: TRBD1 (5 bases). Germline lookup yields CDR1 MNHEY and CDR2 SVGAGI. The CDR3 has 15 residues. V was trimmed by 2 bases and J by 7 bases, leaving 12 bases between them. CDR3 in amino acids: CASSYTPGLNSPLHF. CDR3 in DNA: TGTGCCAGCAGTTACACCCCGGGACTAAATTCACCCCTCCACTTT.

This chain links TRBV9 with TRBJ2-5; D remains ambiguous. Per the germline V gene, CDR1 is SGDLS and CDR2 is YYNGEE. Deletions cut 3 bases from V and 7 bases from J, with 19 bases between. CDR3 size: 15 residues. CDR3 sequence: CASSAQVQPPGTQYF. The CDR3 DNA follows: TGTGCCAGCAGCGCGCAGGTCCAACCTCCTGGGACCCAGTACTTC.

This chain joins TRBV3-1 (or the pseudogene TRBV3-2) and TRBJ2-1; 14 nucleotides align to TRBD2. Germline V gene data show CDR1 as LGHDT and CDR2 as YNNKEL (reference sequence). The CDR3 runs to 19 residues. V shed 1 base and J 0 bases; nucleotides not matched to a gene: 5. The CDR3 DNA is TGTGCCAGCAGCCAAGGGACTAGCGGGGGGTCTTCCTCCTACAATGAGCAGTTCTTC. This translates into CASSQGTSGGSSSYNEQFF.

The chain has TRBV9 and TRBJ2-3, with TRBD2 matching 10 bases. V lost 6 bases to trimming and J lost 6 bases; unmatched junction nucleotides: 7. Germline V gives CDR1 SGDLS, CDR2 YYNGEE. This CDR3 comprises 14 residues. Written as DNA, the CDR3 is TGTGCCAGCAATCGAGCGGGGGGGCTGGATACGCAGTATTTT. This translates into CASNRAGGLDTQYF.

CDR3 region: CASSLAGAQTDTQYF. Written as DNA, the CDR3 is TGTGCCAGCAGCTTAGCGGGGGCGCAGACAGATACGCAGTATTTT. V gene TRBV7-3 combines with J gene TRBJ2-3, with D maybe TRBD2 (7 bases). The CDR3 has 15 amino acids. The germline CDR1 and CDR2 sequences are SGHTA and FQGTGA. The germline V and J ends were trimmed by 2 bases and 3 bases, with 12 bases remaining between them.

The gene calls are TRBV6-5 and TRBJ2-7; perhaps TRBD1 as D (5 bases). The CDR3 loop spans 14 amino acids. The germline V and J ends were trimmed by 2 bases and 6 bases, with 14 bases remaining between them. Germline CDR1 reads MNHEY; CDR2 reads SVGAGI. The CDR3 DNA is TGTGCCAGCAGTTACGGCGGCAGGGCTAGCGAGCAGTACTTC. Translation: CASSYGGRASEQYF.

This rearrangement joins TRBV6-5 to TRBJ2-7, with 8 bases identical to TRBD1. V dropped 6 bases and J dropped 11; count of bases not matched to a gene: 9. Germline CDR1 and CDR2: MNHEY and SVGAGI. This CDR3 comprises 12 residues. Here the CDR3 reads CASREGPGGEYF. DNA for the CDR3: TGTGCCAGCAGGGAGGGACCAGGGGGCGAGTACTTC.

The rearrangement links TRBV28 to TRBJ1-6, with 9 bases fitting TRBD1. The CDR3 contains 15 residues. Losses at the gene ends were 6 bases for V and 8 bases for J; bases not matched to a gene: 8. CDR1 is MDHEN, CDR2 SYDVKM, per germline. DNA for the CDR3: TGTGCCAGCAGCCCACGGGACAGGGCAGATTCACCCCTCCACTTT. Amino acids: CASSPRDRADSPLHF.

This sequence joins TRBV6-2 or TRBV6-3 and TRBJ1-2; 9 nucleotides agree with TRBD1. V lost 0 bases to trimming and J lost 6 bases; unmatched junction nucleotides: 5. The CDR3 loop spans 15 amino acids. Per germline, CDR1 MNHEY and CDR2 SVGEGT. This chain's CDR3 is CASSYSTTGGHGYTF. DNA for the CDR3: TGTGCCAGCAGTTACTCGACTACAGGGGGCCATGGCTACACCTTC.

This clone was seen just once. CDR3 nucleotides: TGCGCCAGCAGCCAAGGCCCCGAGCCTAACTATGGCTACACCTTC. It translates to CASSQGPEPNYGYTF. The chain joins TRBV4-1 to TRBJ1-2; D unresolved. Looked up from germline, CDR1 is MGHRA and CDR2 is YSYEKL. Trimming pared 1 base from V and 0 bases from J, leaving 9 bases between. The CDR3 length is 15 residues.

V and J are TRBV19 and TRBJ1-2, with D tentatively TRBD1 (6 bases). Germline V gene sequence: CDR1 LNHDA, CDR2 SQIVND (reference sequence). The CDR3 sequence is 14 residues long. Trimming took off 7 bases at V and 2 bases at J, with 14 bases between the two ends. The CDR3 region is CASNTGTTNYGYTF. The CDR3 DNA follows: TGTGCCAGTAACACCGGGACAACCAACTATGGCTACACCTTC.

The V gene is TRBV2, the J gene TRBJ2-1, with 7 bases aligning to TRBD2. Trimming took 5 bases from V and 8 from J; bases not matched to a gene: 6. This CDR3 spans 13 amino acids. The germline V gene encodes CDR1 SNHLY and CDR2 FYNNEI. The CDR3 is CASSRGLGYEQFF. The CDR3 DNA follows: TGTGCCAGCAGTCGAGGACTAGGCTATGAGCAGTTCTTC.

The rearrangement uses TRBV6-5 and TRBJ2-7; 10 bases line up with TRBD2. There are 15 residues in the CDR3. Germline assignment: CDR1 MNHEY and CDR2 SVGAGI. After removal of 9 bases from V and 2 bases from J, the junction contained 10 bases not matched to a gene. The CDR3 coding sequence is TGTGCCAGTTCCTTACTAGCGGGGAAAACCTACGAGCAGTACTTC. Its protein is CASSLLAGKTYEQYF.

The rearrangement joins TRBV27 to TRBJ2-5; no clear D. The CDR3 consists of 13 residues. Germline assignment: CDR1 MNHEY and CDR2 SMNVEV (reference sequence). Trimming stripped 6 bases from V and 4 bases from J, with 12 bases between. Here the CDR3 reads CASSPRHGETQYF. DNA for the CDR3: TGTGCCAGCAGCCCGAGACACGGAGAGACCCAGTACTTC.

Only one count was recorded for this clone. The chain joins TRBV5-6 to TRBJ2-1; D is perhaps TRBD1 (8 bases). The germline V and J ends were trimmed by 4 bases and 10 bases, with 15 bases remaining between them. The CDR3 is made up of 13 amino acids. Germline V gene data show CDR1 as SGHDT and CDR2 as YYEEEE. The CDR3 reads CASSREDRAEQFF. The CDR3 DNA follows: TGTGCCAGCAGCCGGGAGGACAGGGCAGAGCAGTTCTTC.

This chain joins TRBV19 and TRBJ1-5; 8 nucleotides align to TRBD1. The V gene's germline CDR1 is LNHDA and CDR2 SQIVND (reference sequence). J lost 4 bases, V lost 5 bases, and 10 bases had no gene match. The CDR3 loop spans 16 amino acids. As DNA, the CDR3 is TGTGCCAGTAGTCAACCCAGGACAGGGTTAAATCAGCCCCAGCATTTT. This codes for CASSQPRTGLNQPQHF.